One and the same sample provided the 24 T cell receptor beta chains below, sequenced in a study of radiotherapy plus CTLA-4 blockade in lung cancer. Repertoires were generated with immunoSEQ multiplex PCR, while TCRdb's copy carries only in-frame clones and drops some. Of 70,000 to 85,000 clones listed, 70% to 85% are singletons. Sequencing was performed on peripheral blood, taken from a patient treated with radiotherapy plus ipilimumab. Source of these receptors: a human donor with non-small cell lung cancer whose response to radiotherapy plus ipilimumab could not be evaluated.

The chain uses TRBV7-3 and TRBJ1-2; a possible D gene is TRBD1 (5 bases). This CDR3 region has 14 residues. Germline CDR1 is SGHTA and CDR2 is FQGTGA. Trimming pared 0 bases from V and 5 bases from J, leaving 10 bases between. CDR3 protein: CASSLTAGGYGYTF. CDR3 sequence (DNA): TGTGCCAGCAGCTTAACGGCCGGGGGGTATGGCTACACCTTC.

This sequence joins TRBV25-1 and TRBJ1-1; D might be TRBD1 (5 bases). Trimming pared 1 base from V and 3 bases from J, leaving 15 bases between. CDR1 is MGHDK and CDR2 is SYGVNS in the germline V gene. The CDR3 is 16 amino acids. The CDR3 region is CASSEFGGGEDTEAFF. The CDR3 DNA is TGTGCCAGCAGTGAATTCGGTGGAGGGGAGGACACTGAAGCTTTCTTT.

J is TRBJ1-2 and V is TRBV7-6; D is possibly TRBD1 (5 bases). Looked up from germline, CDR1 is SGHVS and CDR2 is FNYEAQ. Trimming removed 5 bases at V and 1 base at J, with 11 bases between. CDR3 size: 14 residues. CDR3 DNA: TGTGCCAGCAGCCCCGAGCAGGGTAACTATGGCTACACCTTC. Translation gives CASSPEQGNYGYTF.

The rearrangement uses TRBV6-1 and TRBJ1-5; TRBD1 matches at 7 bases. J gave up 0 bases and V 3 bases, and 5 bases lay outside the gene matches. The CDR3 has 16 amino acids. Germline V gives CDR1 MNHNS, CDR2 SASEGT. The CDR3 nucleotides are TGTGCCAGCAGTGAGCCGGGACAGCGTAGCAATCAGCCCCAGCATTTT. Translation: CASSEPGQRSNQPQHF.

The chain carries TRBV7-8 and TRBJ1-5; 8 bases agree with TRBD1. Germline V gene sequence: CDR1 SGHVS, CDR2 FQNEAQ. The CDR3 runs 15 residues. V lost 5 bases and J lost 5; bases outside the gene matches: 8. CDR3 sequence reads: CASSARTGKYQPQHF. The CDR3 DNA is TGTGCCAGCAGCGCCCGGACAGGGAAGTATCAGCCCCAGCATTTT.

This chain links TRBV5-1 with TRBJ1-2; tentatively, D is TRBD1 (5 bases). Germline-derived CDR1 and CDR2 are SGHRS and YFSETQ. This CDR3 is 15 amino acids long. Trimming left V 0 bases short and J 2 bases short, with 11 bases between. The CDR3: CASSLGIRENYGYTF. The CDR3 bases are TGCGCCAGCAGCTTGGGGATCAGGGAAAACTATGGCTACACCTTC.

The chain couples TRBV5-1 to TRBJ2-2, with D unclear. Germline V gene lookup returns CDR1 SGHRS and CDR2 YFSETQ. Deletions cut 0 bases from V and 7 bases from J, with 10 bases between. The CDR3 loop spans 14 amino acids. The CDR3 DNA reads TGCGCCAGCAGCTTGGACAGAAGATACGGGGAGCTGTTTTTT. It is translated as CASSLDRRYGELFF.

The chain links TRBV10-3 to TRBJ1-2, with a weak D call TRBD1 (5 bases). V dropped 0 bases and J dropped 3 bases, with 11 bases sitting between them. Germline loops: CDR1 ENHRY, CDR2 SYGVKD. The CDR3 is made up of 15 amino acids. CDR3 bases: TGTGCCATCAGTGAGTCAGGGGTCATGGACTATGGCTACACCTTC. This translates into CAISESGVMDYGYTF.

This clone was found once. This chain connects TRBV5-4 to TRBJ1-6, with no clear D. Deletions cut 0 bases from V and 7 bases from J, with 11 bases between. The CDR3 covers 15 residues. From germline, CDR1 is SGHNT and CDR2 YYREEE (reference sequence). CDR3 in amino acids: CASSLDPSGNSPLHF. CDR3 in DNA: TGTGCCAGCAGCTTGGACCCTTCGGGGAATTCACCCCTCCACTTT.

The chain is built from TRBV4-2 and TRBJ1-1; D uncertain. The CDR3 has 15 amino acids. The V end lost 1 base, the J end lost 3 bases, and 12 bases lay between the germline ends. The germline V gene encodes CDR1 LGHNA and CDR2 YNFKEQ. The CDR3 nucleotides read TGTGCCAGCAGCCAAGGGGGAGTTTGGGACACTGAAGCTTTCTTT. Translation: CASSQGGVWDTEAFF.

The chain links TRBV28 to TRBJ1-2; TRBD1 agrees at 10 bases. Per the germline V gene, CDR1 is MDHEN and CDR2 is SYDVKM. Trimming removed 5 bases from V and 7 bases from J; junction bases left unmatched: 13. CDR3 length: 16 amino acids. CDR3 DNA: TGTGCCAGCAGTCGAACCGGGACAGGGGACGCTGGTGGCTACACCTTC. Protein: CASSRTGTGDAGGYTF.

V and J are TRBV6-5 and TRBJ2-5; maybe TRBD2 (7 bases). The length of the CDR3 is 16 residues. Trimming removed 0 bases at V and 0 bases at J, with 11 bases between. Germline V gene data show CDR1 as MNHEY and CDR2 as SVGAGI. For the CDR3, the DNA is TGTGCCAGCAGTTACTCGGGGGGGGCTTACCAAGAGACCCAGTACTTC. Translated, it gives CASSYSGGAYQETQYF.

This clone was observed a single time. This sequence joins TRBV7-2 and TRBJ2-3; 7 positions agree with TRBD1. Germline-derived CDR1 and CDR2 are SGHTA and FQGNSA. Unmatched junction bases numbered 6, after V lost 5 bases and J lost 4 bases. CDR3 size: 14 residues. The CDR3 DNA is TGTGCCAGCAGCCACGACAGGGTTTCAGATACGCAGTATTTT. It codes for CASSHDRVSDTQYF.

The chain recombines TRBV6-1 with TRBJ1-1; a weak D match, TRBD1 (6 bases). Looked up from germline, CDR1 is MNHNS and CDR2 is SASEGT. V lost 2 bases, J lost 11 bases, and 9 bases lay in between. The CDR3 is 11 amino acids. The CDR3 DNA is TGTGCCAGCAGTGAACAGGGGACGGCTTTCTTT. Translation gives CASSEQGTAFF.

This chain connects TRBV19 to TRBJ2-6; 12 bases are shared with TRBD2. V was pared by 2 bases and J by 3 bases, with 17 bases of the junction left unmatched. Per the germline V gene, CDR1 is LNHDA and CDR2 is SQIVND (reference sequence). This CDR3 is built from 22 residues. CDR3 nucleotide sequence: TGTGCCAGTAGTATAACGACTAGCGGGGGCTGGGCCGTGTTCGGTGGGGCCAACGTCCTGACTTTC. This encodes CASSITTSGGWAVFGGANVLTF. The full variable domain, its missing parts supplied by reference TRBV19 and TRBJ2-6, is DGGITQSPKYLFRKEGQNVTLSCEQNLNHDAMYWYRQDPGQGLRLIYYSQIVNDFQKGDIAEGYSVSREKKESFPLTVTSAQKNPTAFYLCASSITTSGGWAVFGGANVLTFGAGSRLTVL.

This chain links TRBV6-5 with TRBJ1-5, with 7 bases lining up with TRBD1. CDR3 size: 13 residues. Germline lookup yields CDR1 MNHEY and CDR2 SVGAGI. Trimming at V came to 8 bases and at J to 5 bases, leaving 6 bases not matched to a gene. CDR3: CASRRDSDQPQHF. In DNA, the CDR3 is TGTGCCAGCCGGCGGGACAGCGATCAGCCCCAGCATTTT.

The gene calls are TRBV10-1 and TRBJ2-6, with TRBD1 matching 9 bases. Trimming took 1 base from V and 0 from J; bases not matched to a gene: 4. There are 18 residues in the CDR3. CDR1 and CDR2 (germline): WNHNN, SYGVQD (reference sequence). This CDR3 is CASSELGTGLSGANVLTF. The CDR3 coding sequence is TGCGCCAGCAGTGAGTTAGGGACAGGGCTCTCTGGGGCCAACGTCCTGACTTTC.

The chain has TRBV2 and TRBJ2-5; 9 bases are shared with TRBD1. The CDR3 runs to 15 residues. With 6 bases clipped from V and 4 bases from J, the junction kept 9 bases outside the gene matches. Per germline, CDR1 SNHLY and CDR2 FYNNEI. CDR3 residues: CASRQGTGQRETQYF. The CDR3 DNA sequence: TGTGCCAGCAGGCAAGGGACAGGGCAAAGAGAGACCCAGTACTTC.

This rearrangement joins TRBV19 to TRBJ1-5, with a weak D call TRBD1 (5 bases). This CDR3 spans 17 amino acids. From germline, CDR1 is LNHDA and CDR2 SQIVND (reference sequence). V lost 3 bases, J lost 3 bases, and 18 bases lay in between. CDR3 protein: CASSMVRADVLNQPQHF. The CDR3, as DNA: TGTGCCAGTAGTATGGTCAGGGCCGACGTCCTCAATCAGCCCCAGCATTTT.

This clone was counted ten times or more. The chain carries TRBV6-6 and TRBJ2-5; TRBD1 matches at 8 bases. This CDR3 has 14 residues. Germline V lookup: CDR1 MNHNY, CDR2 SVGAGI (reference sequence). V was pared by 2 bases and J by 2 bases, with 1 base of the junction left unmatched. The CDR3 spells CASSYRTGQETQYF. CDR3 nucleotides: TGTGCCAGCAGTTACCGGACAGGGCAAGAGACCCAGTACTTC.

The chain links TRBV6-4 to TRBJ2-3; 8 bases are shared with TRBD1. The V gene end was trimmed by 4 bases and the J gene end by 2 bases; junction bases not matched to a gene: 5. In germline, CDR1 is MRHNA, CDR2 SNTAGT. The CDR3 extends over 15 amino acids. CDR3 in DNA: TGTGCCAGCAGTGTAGAGACAGGGGACACAGATACGCAGTATTTT. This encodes CASSVETGDTDTQYF.

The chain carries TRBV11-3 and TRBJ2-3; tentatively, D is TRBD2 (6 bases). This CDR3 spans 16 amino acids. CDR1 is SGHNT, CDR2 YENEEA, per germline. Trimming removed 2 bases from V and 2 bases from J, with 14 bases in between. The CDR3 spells CASSLTRGVDTDTQYF. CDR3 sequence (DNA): TGTGCCAGCAGCTTAACCCGCGGGGTGGACACAGATACGCAGTATTTT.

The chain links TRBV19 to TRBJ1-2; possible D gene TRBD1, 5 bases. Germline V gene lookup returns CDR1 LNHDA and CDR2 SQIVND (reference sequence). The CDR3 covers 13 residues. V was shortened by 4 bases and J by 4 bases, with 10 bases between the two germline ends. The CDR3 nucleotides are TGTGCCAGTAGTAGAAGGGGCCGCTATGGCTACACCTTC. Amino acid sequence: CASSRRGRYGYTF.

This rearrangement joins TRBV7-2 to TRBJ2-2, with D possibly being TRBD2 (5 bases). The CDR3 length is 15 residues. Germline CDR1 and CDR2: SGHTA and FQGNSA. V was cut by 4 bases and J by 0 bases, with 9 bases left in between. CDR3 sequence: CASSSSIPNTGELFF. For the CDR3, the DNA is TGTGCCAGCAGCTCTAGCATCCCGAACACCGGGGAGCTGTTTTTT.